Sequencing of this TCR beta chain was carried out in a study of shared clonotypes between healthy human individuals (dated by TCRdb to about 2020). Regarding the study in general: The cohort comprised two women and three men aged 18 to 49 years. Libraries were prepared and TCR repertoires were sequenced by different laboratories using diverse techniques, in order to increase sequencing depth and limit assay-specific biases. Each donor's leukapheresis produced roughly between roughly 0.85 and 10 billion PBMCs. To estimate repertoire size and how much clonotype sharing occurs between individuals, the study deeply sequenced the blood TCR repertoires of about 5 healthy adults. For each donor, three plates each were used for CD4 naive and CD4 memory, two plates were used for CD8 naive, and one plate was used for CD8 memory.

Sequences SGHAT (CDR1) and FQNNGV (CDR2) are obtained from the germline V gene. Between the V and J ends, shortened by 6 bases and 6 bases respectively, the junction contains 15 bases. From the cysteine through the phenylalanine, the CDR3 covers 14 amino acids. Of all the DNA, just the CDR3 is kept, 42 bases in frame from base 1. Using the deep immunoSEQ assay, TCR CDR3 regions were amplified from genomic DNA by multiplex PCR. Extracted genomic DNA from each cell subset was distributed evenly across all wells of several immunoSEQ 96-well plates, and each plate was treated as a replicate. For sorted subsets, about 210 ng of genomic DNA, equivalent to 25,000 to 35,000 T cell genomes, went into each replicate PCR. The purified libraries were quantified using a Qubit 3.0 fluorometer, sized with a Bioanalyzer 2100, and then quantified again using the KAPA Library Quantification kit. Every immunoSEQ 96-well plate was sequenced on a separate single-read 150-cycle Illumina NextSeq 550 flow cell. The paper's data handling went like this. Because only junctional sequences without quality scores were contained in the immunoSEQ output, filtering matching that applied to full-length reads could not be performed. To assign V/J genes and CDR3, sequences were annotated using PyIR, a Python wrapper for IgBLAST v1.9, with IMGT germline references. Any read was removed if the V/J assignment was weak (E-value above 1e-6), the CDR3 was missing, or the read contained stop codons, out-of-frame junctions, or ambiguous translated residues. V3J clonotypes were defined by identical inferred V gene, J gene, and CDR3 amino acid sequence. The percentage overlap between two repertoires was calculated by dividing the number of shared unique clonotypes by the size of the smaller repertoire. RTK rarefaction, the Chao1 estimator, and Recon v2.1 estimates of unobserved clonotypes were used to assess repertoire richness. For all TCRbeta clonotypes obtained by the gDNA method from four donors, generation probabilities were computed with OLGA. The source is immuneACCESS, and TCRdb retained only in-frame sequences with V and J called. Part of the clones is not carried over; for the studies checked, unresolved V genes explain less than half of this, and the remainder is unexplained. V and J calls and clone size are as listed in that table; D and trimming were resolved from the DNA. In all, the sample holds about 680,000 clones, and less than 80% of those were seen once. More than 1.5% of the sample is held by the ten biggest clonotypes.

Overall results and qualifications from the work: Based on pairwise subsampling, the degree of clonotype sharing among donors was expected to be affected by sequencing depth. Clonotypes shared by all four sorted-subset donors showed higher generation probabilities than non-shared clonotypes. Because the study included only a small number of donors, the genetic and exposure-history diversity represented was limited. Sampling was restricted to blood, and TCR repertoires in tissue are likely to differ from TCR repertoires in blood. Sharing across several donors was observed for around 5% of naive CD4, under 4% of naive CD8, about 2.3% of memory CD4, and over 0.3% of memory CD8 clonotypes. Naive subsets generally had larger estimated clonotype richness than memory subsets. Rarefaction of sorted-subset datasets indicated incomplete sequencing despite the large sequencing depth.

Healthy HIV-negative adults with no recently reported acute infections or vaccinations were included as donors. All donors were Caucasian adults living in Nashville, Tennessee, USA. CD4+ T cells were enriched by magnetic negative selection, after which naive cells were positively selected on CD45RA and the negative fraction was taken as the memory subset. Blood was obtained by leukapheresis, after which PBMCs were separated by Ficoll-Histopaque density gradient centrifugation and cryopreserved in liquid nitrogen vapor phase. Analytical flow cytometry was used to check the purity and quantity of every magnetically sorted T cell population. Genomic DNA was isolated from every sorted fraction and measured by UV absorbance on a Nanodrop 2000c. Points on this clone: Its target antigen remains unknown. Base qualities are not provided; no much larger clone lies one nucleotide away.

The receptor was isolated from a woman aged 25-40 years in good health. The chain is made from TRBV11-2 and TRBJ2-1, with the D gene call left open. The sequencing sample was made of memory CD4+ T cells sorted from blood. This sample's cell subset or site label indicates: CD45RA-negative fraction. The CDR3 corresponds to CASRNPGGVNEQFF. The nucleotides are TGTGCCAGCAGGAACCCTGGCGGAGTCAATGAGCAGTTCTTC.